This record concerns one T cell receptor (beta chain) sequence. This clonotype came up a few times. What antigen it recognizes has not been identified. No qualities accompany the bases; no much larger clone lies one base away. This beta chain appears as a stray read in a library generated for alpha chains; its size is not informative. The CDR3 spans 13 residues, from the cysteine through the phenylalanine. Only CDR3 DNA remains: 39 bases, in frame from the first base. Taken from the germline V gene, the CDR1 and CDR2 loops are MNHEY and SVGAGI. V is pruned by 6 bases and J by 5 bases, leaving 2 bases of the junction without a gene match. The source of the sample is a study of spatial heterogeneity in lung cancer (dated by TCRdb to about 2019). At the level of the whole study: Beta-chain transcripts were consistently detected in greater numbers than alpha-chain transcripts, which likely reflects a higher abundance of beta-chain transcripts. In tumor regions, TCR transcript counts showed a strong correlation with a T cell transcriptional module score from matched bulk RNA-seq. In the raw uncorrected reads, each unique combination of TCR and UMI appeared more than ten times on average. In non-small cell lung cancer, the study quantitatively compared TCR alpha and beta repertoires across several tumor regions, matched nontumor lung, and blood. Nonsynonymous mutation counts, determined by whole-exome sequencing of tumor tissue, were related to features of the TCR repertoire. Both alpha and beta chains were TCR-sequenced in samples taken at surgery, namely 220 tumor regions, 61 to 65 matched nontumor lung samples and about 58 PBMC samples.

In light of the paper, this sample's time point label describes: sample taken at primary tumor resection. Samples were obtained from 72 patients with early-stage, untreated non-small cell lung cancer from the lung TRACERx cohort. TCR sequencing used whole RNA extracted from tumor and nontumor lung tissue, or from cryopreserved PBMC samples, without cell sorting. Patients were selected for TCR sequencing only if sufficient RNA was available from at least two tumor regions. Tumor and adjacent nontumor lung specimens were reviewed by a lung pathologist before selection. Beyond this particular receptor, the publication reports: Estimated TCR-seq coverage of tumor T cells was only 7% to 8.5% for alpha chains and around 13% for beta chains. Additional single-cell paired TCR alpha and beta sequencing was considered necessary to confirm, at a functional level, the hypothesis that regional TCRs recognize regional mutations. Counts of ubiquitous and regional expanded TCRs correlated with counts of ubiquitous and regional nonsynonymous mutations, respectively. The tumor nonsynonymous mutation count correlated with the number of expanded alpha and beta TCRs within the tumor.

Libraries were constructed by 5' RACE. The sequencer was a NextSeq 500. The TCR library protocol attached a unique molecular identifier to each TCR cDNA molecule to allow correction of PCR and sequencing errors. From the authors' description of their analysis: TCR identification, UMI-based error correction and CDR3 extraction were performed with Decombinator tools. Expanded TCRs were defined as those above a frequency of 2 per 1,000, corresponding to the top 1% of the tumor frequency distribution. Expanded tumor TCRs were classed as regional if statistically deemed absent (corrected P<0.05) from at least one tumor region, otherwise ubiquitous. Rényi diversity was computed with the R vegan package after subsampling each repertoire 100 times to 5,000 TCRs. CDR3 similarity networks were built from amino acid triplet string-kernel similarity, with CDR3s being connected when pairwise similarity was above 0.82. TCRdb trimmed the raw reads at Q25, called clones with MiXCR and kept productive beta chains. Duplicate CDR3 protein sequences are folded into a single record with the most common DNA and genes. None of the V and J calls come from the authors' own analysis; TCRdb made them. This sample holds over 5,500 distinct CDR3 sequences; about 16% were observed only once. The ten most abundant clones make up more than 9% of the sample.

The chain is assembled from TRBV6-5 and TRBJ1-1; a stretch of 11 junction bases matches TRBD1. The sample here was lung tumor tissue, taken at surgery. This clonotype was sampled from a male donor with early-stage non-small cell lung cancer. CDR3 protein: CASSWDRGTEAFF. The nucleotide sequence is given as TGTGCCAGCAGCTGGGACAGGGGGACTGAAGCTTTCTTT.